One sample yielded the 14 T cell receptor beta chains listed below, sequenced in a study of blood T cells in healthy people across ages. For the second PCR, which ran for about 6 to 12 cycles, a sample-barcoded 5' primer and a J-beta primer mix were used. TCRdb passed the 5' RACE reads through MiXCR, listing each CDR3 protein once. The data show 780,000 or so distinct CDR3 sequences, roughly 25% seen once. These records were also assigned to another study, of T cells of mothers and their children.

The sequencing sample was made of blood. The receptors were gathered from a boy under 18 in good health.

The CDR3 nucleotides read TGTGCCAGCAGCGTCCGGGACTACATAGGTAATGAGCAGTTCTTC. Its protein product is CASSVRDYIGNEQFF. The V call is TRBV9, the J call TRBJ2-5; 7 bases agree with TRBD2. The J call may be wrong; the DNA end is better matched by TRBJ2-1. Germline V gene lookup returns CDR1 SGDLS and CDR2 YYNGEE. The CDR3 consists of 15 residues.

The chain employs TRBV28 and TRBJ2-7; D is unresolved. Germline V CDR1 and CDR2: MDHEN, SYDVKM. Trimming pared 1 base from V and 1 base from J, leaving 11 bases between. The CDR3 runs to 15 residues. The CDR3 bases are TGTGCCAGCAGTTTATCTTACACTCCATCCTACGAGCAGTACTTC. This encodes CASSLSYTPSYEQYF.

The J gene is TRBJ2-7, the V gene TRBV4-3; D is possibly TRBD2 (6 bases). The CDR3 contains 15 residues. Trimming pared 1 base from V and 0 bases from J, leaving 10 bases between. Germline values: CDR1 LGHNA, CDR2 YSLEER. This CDR3 reads CASSQGSGSSYEQYF. The CDR3 nucleotides are TGCGCCAGCAGCCAAGGTAGCGGAAGCTCCTACGAGCAGTACTTC.

V and J are TRBV29-1 and TRBJ2-1; 9 nucleotides align to TRBD2. CDR3 length: 18 residues. Germline loops: CDR1 SQVTM, CDR2 ANQGSEA. With V trimmed by 4 bases and J by 0 bases, 13 bases remained unmatched. The CDR3 region has the DNA TGCAGCGTTGTTGGGCTAGCGGGGACGTCGAGCTCCTACAATGAGCAGTTCTTC. It specifies CSVVGLAGTSSSYNEQFF.

A few counts support this clonotype. The chain uses TRBV24-1 and TRBJ1-2; D call uncertain. Germline V gives CDR1 KGHDR, CDR2 SFDVKD. The germline V and J ends were trimmed by 11 bases and 2 bases, with 8 bases remaining between them. This CDR3 is 11 amino acids long. As DNA, the CDR3 is TGTGCCAGCGGGGTCAACTATGGCTACACCTTC. Protein: CASGVNYGYTF.

This clonotype was seen more than once but under ten times. The chain is built from TRBV7-9 and TRBJ2-7; D possibly matches TRBD1 or TRBD2 (5 bases each). V shed 5 bases and J shed 1 base, with 18 bases lying between them. The length of the CDR3 is 16 residues. The germline V gene encodes CDR1 SEHNR and CDR2 FQNEAQ (reference sequence). The CDR3 region has the DNA TGTGCCAGCAGCCCCGGTCCCGGGACGCCGTCCTACGAGCAGTACTTC. This translates into CASSPGPGTPSYEQYF. Combining the CDR3 with reference TRBV7-9 and TRBJ2-7 gives the whole variable domain DTGVSQNPRHKITKRGQNVTFRCDPISEHNRLYWYRQTLGQGPEFLTYFQNEAQLEKSRLLSDRFSAERPKGSFSTLEIQRTEQGDSAMYLCASSPGPGTPSYEQYFGPGTRLTVT.

This clonotype appeared a few times. J is TRBJ1-4 and V is TRBV7-9; no firm D call. CDR3 length: 13 amino acids. Per the germline V gene, CDR1 is SEHNR and CDR2 is FQNEAQ (reference sequence). Trimming took 5 bases from V and 5 from J, leaving 9 bases between them. The CDR3 protein is CASSPKENEKLFF. Written as DNA, the CDR3 is TGTGCCAGCAGCCCGAAGGAGAATGAAAAACTGTTTTTT.

The chain carries TRBV5-2 and TRBJ2-1; TRBD2, the D gene given by the table, was not confirmed from the DNA. TRBV5-2 is noted as a pseudogene. This CDR3 is 12 amino acids long. The CDR3 nucleotides read TGTGCCAGCAGGATGGGAGCCGGTGAGCAGTTCTTC. This sequence encodes CASRMGAGEQFF.

The rearrangement joins TRBV6-2 or TRBV6-3 to TRBJ2-1, with 7 bases fitting TRBD2. Germline lookup yields CDR1 MNHEY and CDR2 SVGEGT. The CDR3 length is 13 residues. With V trimmed by 5 bases and J by 7 bases, 5 bases remained unmatched. CDR3 sequence: CASSDYGGNEQFF. For the CDR3, the DNA is TGTGCCAGCAGTGACTACGGGGGGAATGAGCAGTTCTTC.

The chain uses TRBV15 and TRBJ2-7; D unresolved. The V end lost 5 bases, the J end lost 0 bases, and 5 bases lay between the germline ends. CDR1 and CDR2 from the germline V gene are LNHNV and YYDKDF (reference sequence). The CDR3 consists of 12 residues. CDR3 nucleotides: TGTGCCACCAGCGGCAGCTCCTACGAGCAGTACTTC. Its translation is CATSGSSYEQYF.

This chain links TRBV28 with TRBJ2-2, with 10 bases fitting TRBD2. Germline CDR1 is MDHEN and CDR2 is SYDVKM. Trimming took 3 bases from V and 1 from J; bases not matched to a gene: 8. The CDR3 contains 18 residues. CDR3: CASSFRRLAGMNTGELFF. CDR3 DNA: TGTGCCAGCAGTTTTCGTCGACTAGCGGGCATGAACACCGGGGAGCTGTTTTTT.

A few counts support this clonotype. The chain has TRBV28 and TRBJ2-7, with a possible D match to TRBD2 (5 bases). Deletions cut 3 bases from V and 3 bases from J, with 12 bases between. The CDR3 is 14 residues long. Germline loops: CDR1 MDHEN, CDR2 SYDVKM. The CDR3, as DNA: TGTGCCAGCAGTTTGATTCCTAGCCTCTACGAGCAGTACTTC. It specifies CASSLIPSLYEQYF.

The chain links TRBV29-1 to TRBJ1-1, with D uncertain. The germline V gene encodes CDR1 SQVTM and CDR2 ANQGSEA. The CDR3 is 13 amino acids. V was pared by 4 bases and J by 0 bases, with 9 bases between. In DNA, the CDR3 is TGCAGCGTTGTCAGGACGATGAACACTGAAGCTTTCTTT. This translates into CSVVRTMNTEAFF.

The chain recombines TRBV7-9 with TRBJ2-7, with 9 bases identical to TRBD1. Losses at the gene ends were 5 bases for V and 0 bases for J; bases not matched to a gene: 8. Germline-derived CDR1 and CDR2 are SEHNR and FQNEAQ (reference sequence). CDR3 length: 16 amino acids. CDR3 in amino acids: CASSEKGQGSSYEQYF. CDR3 nucleotides: TGTGCCAGCAGCGAAAAGGGACAGGGAAGCTCCTACGAGCAGTACTTC.